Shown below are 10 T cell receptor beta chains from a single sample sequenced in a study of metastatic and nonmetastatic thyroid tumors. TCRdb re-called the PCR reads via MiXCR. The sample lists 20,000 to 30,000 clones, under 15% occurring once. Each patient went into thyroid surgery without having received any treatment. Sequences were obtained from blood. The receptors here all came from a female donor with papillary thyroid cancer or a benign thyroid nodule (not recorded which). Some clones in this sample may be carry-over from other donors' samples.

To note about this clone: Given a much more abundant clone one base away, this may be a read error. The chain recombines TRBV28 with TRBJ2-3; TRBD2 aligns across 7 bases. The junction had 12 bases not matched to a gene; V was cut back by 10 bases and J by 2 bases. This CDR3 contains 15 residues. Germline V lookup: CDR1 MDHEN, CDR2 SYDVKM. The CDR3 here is CANNFSGGFTDTQYF. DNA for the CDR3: TGTGCCAACAATTTCTCCGGGGGGTTCACAGATACGCAGTATTTT.

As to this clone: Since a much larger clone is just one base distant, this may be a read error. This chain's CDR3 is CSASHSGEVTDTQYF. DNA for the CDR3: TGCAGTGCTAGCCATAGCGGGGAGGTCACAGATACGCAGTATTTT. V and J are TRBV20-1 and TRBJ2-3; TRBD2 aligns across 8 bases. Germline CDR1 reads DFQATT; CDR2 reads SNEGSKA (reference sequence). There are 15 residues in the CDR3. Trimming removed 3 bases from V and 2 bases from J; junction bases left unmatched: 7.

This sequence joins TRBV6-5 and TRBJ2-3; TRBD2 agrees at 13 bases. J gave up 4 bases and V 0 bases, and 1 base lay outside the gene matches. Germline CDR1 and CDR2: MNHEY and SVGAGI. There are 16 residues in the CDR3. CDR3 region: CASSYSLAGGPDTQYF. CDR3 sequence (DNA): TGTGCCAGCAGTTACTCACTAGCGGGGGGGCCAGATACGCAGTATTTT.

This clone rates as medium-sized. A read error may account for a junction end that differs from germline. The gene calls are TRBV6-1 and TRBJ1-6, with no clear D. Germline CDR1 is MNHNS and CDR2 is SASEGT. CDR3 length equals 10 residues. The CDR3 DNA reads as TGTGCCAGCAGTGATAGGGCAGTCAGTTTT. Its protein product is CASSDRAVSF.

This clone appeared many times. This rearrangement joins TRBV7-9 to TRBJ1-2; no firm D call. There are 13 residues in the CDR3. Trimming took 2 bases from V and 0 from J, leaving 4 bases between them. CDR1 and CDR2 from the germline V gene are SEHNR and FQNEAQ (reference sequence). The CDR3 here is CASSLPANYGYTF. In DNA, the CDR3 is TGTGCCAGCAGCTTACCAGCTAACTATGGCTACACCTTC.

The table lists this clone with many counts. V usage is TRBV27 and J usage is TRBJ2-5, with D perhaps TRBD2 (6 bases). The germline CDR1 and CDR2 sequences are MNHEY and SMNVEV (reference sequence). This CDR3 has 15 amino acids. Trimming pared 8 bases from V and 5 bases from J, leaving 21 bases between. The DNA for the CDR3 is TGTGCCAGCGCTCGGCTGGGTAGCGGTCGGGAGACCCAGTACTTC. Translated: CASARLGSGRETQYF.

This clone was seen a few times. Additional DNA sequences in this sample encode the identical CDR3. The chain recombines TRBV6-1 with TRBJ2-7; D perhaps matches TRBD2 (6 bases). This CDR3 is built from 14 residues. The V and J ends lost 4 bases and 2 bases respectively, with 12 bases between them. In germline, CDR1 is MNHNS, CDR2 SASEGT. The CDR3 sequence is CASSVEGIAYEQYF. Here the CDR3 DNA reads TGTGCCAGCAGTGTGGAGGGGATAGCCTACGAGCAGTACTTC.

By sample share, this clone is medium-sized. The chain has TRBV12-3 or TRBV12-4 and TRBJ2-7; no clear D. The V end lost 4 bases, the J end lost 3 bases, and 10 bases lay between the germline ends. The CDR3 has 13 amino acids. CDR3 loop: CASSSETNYEQYF. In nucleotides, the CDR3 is TGTGCCAGCAGTTCGGAGACGAACTACGAGCAGTACTTC.

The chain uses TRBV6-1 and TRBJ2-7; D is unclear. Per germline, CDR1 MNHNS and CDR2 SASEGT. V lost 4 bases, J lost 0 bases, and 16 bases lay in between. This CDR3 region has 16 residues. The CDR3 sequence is CASSVGTPFSSYEQYF. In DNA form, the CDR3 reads TGTGCCAGCAGTGTTGGTACACCCTTCAGCTCCTACGAGCAGTACTTC.

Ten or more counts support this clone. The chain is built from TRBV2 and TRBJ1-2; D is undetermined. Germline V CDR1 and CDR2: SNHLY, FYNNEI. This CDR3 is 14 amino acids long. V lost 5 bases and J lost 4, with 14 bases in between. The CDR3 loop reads CASSKQTETYGYTF. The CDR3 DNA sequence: TGTGCCAGCAGTAAGCAGACGGAAACCTATGGCTACACCTTC.